The 22 T cell receptor beta chains given below trace back to one sample, sequenced in a study of cytomegalovirus exposure and HLA in healthy donors. The PCR used 60 Vbeta and 13 Jbeta primers. Clones were sequenced by immunoSEQ multiplex PCR, and TCRdb holds only the in-frame ones, with some missing. The data contain 150,000 to 200,000 clones, over 75% of them singletons. The sequencing input was PBMCs. The receptors were gathered from a woman aged 18 to 35 in good health and CMV-seronegative.

The rearrangement uses TRBV30 and TRBJ1-1; D call uncertain. Germline V gene lookup returns CDR1 GTSNPN and CDR2 SVGIG (reference sequence). The CDR3 runs to 13 residues. Trimming took off 0 bases at V and 5 bases at J, with 10 bases between the two ends. The CDR3 sequence: CAWSVDSGTEAFF. In nucleotides, the CDR3 is TGTGCCTGGAGTGTTGACTCGGGTACTGAAGCTTTCTTT.

The chain joins TRBV7-9 to TRBJ2-3; TRBD1 matches 9 bases. The germline V gene encodes CDR1 SEHNR and CDR2 FQNEAQ (reference sequence). The CDR3 is 15 residues long. V lost 4 bases and J lost 0; bases outside the gene matches: 2. The CDR3 loop reads CASSYGQGSTDTQYF. CDR3 bases: TGTGCCAGCAGCTACGGACAGGGGAGCACAGATACGCAGTATTTT.

In this sample, this clone turned up a few times. The chain has TRBV7-3 and TRBJ1-1; a weak D match, TRBD1 (5 bases). Germline assignment: CDR1 SGHTA and CDR2 FQGTGA. This CDR3 is built from 15 residues. Deletions cut 2 bases from V and 2 bases from J, with 12 bases between. The CDR3: CASSLGPGHNTEAFF. Written as DNA, the CDR3 is TGTGCCAGCAGCTTAGGCCCAGGACATAACACTGAAGCTTTCTTT.

This sequence joins TRBV5-4 and TRBJ2-5, with D possibly matching TRBD2 (6 bases). This CDR3 has 16 amino acids. V lost 7 bases to trimming and J lost 2 bases, with 21 bases between them. CDR1 and CDR2 (germline): SGHNT, YYREEE (reference sequence). The CDR3 sequence: CASGGPGGTLQETQYF. CDR3 coding DNA: TGTGCCAGCGGGGGTCCGGGCGGGACTCTACAAGAGACCCAGTACTTC.

The V gene is TRBV20-1, the J gene TRBJ1-1; D gene uncertain. Germline assignment: CDR1 DFQATT and CDR2 SNEGSKA (reference sequence). V lost 5 bases, J lost 0 bases, and 4 bases lay in between. The length of the CDR3 is 11 residues. This CDR3 reads CSAQVNTEAFF. The CDR3 nucleotides read TGCAGTGCTCAGGTGAACACTGAAGCTTTCTTT.

V gene TRBV12-2 combines with J gene TRBJ2-1; the DNA was not compared with TRBD2, the D call given in the table. TRBV12-2 is tagged as a pseudogene. The CDR3 has 20 residues. CDR3 in amino acids: CASRPNFTSGGPRDNNEQFF. The CDR3, as DNA: TGTGCAAGTCGCCCGAACTTCACTAGCGGGGGGCCTCGGGACAACAATGAGCAGTTCTTC.

In the case of this clone: The junction and the germline gene differ at one end; a read error may be behind it. This sequence joins TRBV6-1 and TRBJ1-2; D remains unclear. Germline V gene sequence: CDR1 MNHNS, CDR2 SASEGT. The CDR3 totals 15 residues. In DNA form, the CDR3 reads TGTGCCAGCAGTGAACAGATGGTTACTAATTATGGCTACACCTTC. It specifies CASSEQMVTNYGYTF.

CDR3 region: CASSLGTSGGNEQFF. CDR3 sequence (DNA): TGTGCCAGCAGCTTAGGGACTAGCGGGGGCAATGAGCAGTTCTTC. The chain links TRBV7-3 to TRBJ2-1, with 14 bases fitting TRBD2. The CDR3 length is 15 residues. Germline-derived CDR1 and CDR2 are SGHTA and FQGTGA. Losses at the gene ends were 2 bases for V and 6 bases for J; bases not matched to a gene: 0.

CDR3 DNA: TGTGCCAGCACTGGGGCCGGACAGGAACAAGAGACCCAGTACTTC. Protein product: CASTGAGQEQETQYF. The V and J genes are TRBV25-1 and TRBJ2-5, with 7 bases aligning to TRBD1. This CDR3 is built from 15 residues. After removal of 7 bases from V and 2 bases from J, the junction contained 10 bases not matched to a gene. CDR1 is MGHDK and CDR2 is SYGVNS in the germline V gene.

This chain connects TRBV11-2 to TRBJ2-5; TRBD2 agrees at 7 bases. The germline CDR1 and CDR2 sequences are SGHAT and FQNNGV. This CDR3 is built from 16 residues. Trimming cost V 3 bases and J 1 base; bases outside gene matches: 8. CDR3 residues: CASSFGELASQETQYF. DNA for the CDR3: TGTGCCAGCAGCTTTGGGGAACTAGCGAGCCAAGAGACCCAGTACTTC.

This sequence joins TRBV7-9 and TRBJ2-5; maybe TRBD1 (5 bases). Trimming took 5 bases from V and 1 from J, leaving 11 bases between them. This CDR3 region has 14 residues. Looked up from germline, CDR1 is SEHNR and CDR2 is FQNEAQ (reference sequence). As DNA, the CDR3 is TGTGCCAGCAGCCCGGACATAATCCAAGAGACCCAGTACTTC. This translates into CASSPDIIQETQYF.

V usage is TRBV5-1 and J usage is TRBJ2-1; 9 nucleotides line up with TRBD1. The CDR3 loop spans 14 amino acids. The junction had 6 bases not matched to a gene; V was cut back by 4 bases and J by 7 bases. Germline CDR1 is SGHRS and CDR2 is YFSETQ. CDR3: CASSPKQGANEQFF. The CDR3 DNA follows: TGCGCCAGCAGCCCGAAACAGGGGGCAAATGAGCAGTTCTTC.

The V and J genes are TRBV21-1 and TRBJ2-1; TRBD2, as called in the table, went unchecked against the DNA. TRBV21-1 is reported as a pseudogene. The CDR3 runs 19 residues. The CDR3 DNA follows: TGTGCCAGCAGCTTACCAGACCGCATACTAGCGGACTCCTACAATGAGCAGTTCTTC. Amino acid sequence: CASSLPDRILADSYNEQFF.

The V call is TRBV7-3, the J call TRBJ2-2, with D maybe TRBD2 (6 bases). The CDR3 loop spans 16 amino acids. The V end was cut by 0 bases, the J end by 3 bases, with 11 bases between. CDR1 is SGHTA, CDR2 FQGTGA, per germline. CDR3 in amino acids: CASSLTLAGYTGELFF. CDR3 DNA: TGTGCCAGCAGCTTAACGTTGGCGGGGTACACCGGGGAGCTGTTTTTT.

J is TRBJ2-7 and V is TRBV21-1; the D call of TRBD2 is as the table states it, not checked on the DNA. TRBV21-1 is labeled a pseudogene. The CDR3 has 15 residues. The CDR3 region is CASSKGGTHSYEQYF. CDR3 sequence (DNA): TGTGCCAGCAGCAAAGGAGGGACTCACTCCTACGAGCAGTACTTC.

The V and J genes are TRBV29-1 and TRBJ2-6; TRBD1 is a possible D gene (6 bases). From germline, CDR1 is SQVTM and CDR2 ANQGSEA. The V and J ends lost 2 bases and 1 base respectively, with 9 bases between them. The CDR3 is 15 residues long. The CDR3 sequence is CSVENRASGANVLTF. CDR3 nucleotide sequence: TGCAGCGTTGAAAACAGGGCTTCTGGGGCCAACGTCCTGACTTTC.

This clone has just one count. V gene TRBV7-9 combines with J gene TRBJ2-5, with TRBD1 matching 7 bases. Looked up from germline, CDR1 is SEHNR and CDR2 is FQNEAQ (reference sequence). V trimming: 5 bases; J trimming: 2 bases; junction bases outside the gene matches: 8. The CDR3 length is 15 residues. The CDR3 region has the DNA TGTGCCAGCAGCCGTATAGGGACAGCTCAAGAGACCCAGTACTTC. Protein sequence: CASSRIGTAQETQYF. Based on the CDR3 plus reference TRBV7-9 and TRBJ2-5, the full variable domain is DTGVSQNPRHKITKRGQNVTFRCDPISEHNRLYWYRQTLGQGPEFLTYFQNEAQLEKSRLLSDRFSAERPKGSFSTLEIQRTEQGDSAMYLCASSRIGTAQETQYFGPGTRLLVL.

The chain joins TRBV10-3 to TRBJ2-3; TRBD2 is a possible D gene (5 bases). V was trimmed by 3 bases and J by 6 bases, leaving 13 bases between them. The CDR3 loop spans 14 amino acids. Looked up from germline, CDR1 is ENHRY and CDR2 is SYGVKD. CDR3 sequence (DNA): TGTGCCATCAGTGAACCAACTAGTTCTGATACGCAGTATTTT. This encodes CAISEPTSSDTQYF.

The genes are TRBV13 and TRBJ2-1; 11 bases line up with TRBD2. This CDR3 region has 17 residues. The ends lost 4 bases at V and 9 bases at J; junction bases unmatched: 14. Germline V gene data show CDR1 as PRHDT and CDR2 as FYEKMQ (reference sequence). CDR3 DNA: TGTGCCAGCAGCTATAGACTAGCGGGACGGCTTGGGGGTGAGCAGTTCTTC. Amino acid sequence: CASSYRLAGRLGGEQFF.

The chain has TRBV30 and TRBJ1-5, with D maybe TRBD1 (6 bases). The CDR3 sequence is 13 residues long. V shed 5 bases and J shed 2 bases, with 10 bases lying between them. Germline V lookup: CDR1 GTSNPN, CDR2 SVGIG (reference sequence). The CDR3 here is CAWQGSGNQPQHF. DNA of the CDR3: TGTGCCTGGCAGGGGTCGGGCAATCAGCCCCAGCATTTT.

The chain employs TRBV28 and TRBJ2-5, with 12 bases aligning to TRBD2. Germline V lookup: CDR1 MDHEN, CDR2 SYDVKM. V shed 6 bases, J shed 3 bases, and the junction held 5 bases outside the gene matches. This CDR3 spans 15 amino acids. CDR3 nucleotide sequence: TGTGCCAGCAGGCGACTAGCGGGAGTCGAAGAGACCCAGTACTTC. It is translated as CASRRLAGVEETQYF.

This clone was observed a handful of times. V gene TRBV11-2 combines with J gene TRBJ1-1; D is unresolved. The V gene lost 2 bases and the J gene lost 4 bases, with 14 bases spanning the gap. This CDR3 is built from 15 residues. From germline, CDR1 is SGHAT and CDR2 FQNNGV. For the CDR3, the DNA is TGTGCCAGCAGCTTATTGATGGAGGTGAGCACTGAAGCTTTCTTT. Its protein is CASSLLMEVSTEAFF.